The 21 T cell receptor beta chains presented below share a single source sample, sequenced in a study of T cells after yellow fever vaccination. Using its own MiXCR run on the 5' RACE reads, TCRdb lists one record per CDR3 protein. The sample has a few hundred thousand distinct CDR3 sequences, around 6.7% seen once; the top ten hold 0.8% to 1.2%. The input for sequencing was CD4+ T cells sorted from PBMCs, taken on the day of the yellow fever booster vaccination. These receptors originate from a man between 25 and 39 years old who received the YFV17D yellow fever vaccine.

This chain connects TRBV11-2 to TRBJ2-6; either TRBD1 or TRBD2 may supply D (5 bases each). V lost 5 bases and J lost 2, with 19 bases in between. This CDR3 is built from 18 residues. From germline, CDR1 is SGHAT and CDR2 FQNNGV. DNA of the CDR3: TGTGCCAGCAGCCAAAGCGGACATCCTGTCACTGGGGCCAACGTCCTGACTTTC. This translates into CASSQSGHPVTGANVLTF.

This clonotype was recorded at least ten times. This sequence joins TRBV4-3 and TRBJ2-1; weak D call: TRBD1 (5 bases). Germline values: CDR1 LGHNA, CDR2 YSLEER. This CDR3 has 15 residues. V dropped 2 bases and J dropped 3 bases, with 11 bases sitting between them. This CDR3 is CASSQYRSGYNEQFF. The CDR3 coding sequence is TGCGCCAGCAGCCAATACAGGTCCGGCTACAATGAGCAGTTCTTC.

Details on this clonotype: Germline is not matched at one junction end, which may reflect a read error. The chain links TRBV7-2 to TRBJ2-5; tentatively, D is TRBD1 or TRBD2 (5 bases each). The CDR3 covers 17 residues. Per the germline V gene, CDR1 is SGHTA and CDR2 is FQGNSA. This chain's CDR3 is CASSPSRTGQGQATQYF. The CDR3 coding sequence is TGTGCCAGCAGCCCCTCGCGGACGGGGCAGGGTCAAGCGACCCAGTACTTC.

The CDR3 loop is CASSLEELGGTQYF. The DNA of the CDR3 is TGCGCCAGCAGCTTGGAGGAACTCGGGGGTACGCAGTATTTT. This chain connects TRBV5-1 to TRBJ2-3; a possible D gene is TRBD2 (6 bases). V was clipped by 0 bases and J by 8 bases, with 13 bases between them. The CDR3 consists of 14 residues. Germline V gives CDR1 SGHRS, CDR2 YFSETQ.

In this sample, this clonotype turned up a few times. The chain uses TRBV30 and TRBJ2-7, with 9 nucleotides matching TRBD2. Trimming took 1 base from V and 5 from J; bases not matched to a gene: 6. Per germline, CDR1 GTSNPN and CDR2 SVGIG (reference sequence). CDR3 length equals 14 residues. CDR3 amino acids: CAWSAPGLAHEQYF. The CDR3 DNA reads TGTGCCTGGAGTGCACCGGGACTAGCCCACGAGCAGTACTTC.

This clonotype was seen many times. The gene calls are TRBV7-2 and TRBJ1-2; no clear D gene. Trimming stripped 1 base from V and 0 bases from J, with 9 bases between. Germline CDR1 is SGHTA and CDR2 is FQGNSA. The CDR3 runs 15 residues. The CDR3 here is CASSLGQAANYGYTF. For the CDR3, the DNA is TGTGCCAGCAGCTTAGGGCAGGCAGCTAACTATGGCTACACCTTC.

This clonotype was seen at least ten times. V usage is TRBV9 and J usage is TRBJ2-5, with 9 bases matching TRBD2. CDR3 length equals 16 residues. The V segment lost 0 bases and the J segment 4 bases; nucleotides outside the gene matches: 7. The germline V gene encodes CDR1 SGDLS and CDR2 YYNGEE. The CDR3 reads CASSVAGSGRGETQYF. As DNA, the CDR3 is TGTGCCAGCAGCGTAGCGGGTAGCGGGAGAGGAGAGACCCAGTACTTC.

This clonotype was counted between two and nine times. The CDR3 spells CSASLAVSTDTQYF. In nucleotides, the CDR3 is TGCAGTGCTAGTTTGGCAGTTAGCACAGATACGCAGTATTTT. The V and J genes are TRBV20-1 and TRBJ2-3, with no clear D. V lost 3 bases and J 0 bases, leaving 10 bases between the germline ends. Germline CDR1 and CDR2: DFQATT and SNEGSKA (reference sequence). The CDR3 covers 14 residues.

This chain joins TRBV11-2 and TRBJ2-7, with D tentatively TRBD1 (6 bases). This CDR3 comprises 14 residues. The V gene lost 1 base and the J gene lost 2 bases, with 9 bases spanning the gap. Germline values: CDR1 SGHAT, CDR2 FQNNGV. The CDR3 is CASSLAGQTYEQYF. The CDR3, as DNA: TGTGCCAGCAGCTTAGCCGGACAGACCTACGAGCAGTACTTC.

There are a few counts of this clonotype. The rearrangement links TRBV4-1 to TRBJ2-3; D remains ambiguous. Trimming cost V 4 bases and J 3 bases, with 17 bases left between them. Germline CDR1 is MGHRA and CDR2 is YSYEKL. CDR3 size: 16 residues. The CDR3 DNA follows: TGCGCCAGCAGCCTTAAATCGGCAGCTCAAACAGATACGCAGTATTTT. It specifies CASSLKSAAQTDTQYF.

V is TRBV25-1 and J is TRBJ2-2; D perhaps matches TRBD1 (5 bases). Trimming cost V 8 bases and J 0 bases, with 10 bases left between them. The CDR3 extends over 14 amino acids. CDR1 MGHDK and CDR2 SYGVNS come from the germline V gene. The CDR3 sequence is CASGTGPNTGELFF. CDR3 coding DNA: TGTGCCAGCGGAACAGGACCGAACACCGGGGAGCTGTTTTTT. Based on the CDR3 plus reference TRBV25-1 and TRBJ2-2, the full variable domain is EADIYQTPRYLVIGTGKKITLECSQTMGHDKMYWYQQDPGMELHLIHYSYGVNSTEKGDLSSESTVSRIRTEHFPLTLESARPSHTSQYLCASGTGPNTGELFFGEGSRLTVL.

Only a few counts were recorded for this clonotype. This chain joins TRBV20-1 and TRBJ1-5; no clear D gene. The CDR3 spans 14 residues. Germline CDR1 DFQATT, CDR2 SNEGSKA (reference sequence). V lost 6 bases and J lost 2, with 14 bases in between. CDR3 nucleotide sequence: TGCAGTGCCATGACCGCTCGGGGCAATCAGCCCCAGCATTTT. This gives the protein CSAMTARGNQPQHF.

The sample holds a few counts of this clonotype. This sequence joins TRBV6-5 and TRBJ2-1, with TRBD2 matching over 12 bases. The CDR3 runs 15 residues. The V and J ends lost 5 bases and 8 bases, in that order; junction bases with no gene match: 7. From germline, CDR1 is MNHEY and CDR2 SVGAGI. The CDR3 sequence: CASSILAGGGYEQFF. The CDR3 nucleotides read TGTGCCAGCAGTATCCTAGCGGGAGGGGGGTATGAGCAGTTCTTC.

The CDR3 here is CSATAGTVNPIDSPLHF. The CDR3 region has the DNA TGCAGTGCTACAGCCGGGACAGTGAATCCAATTGATTCACCCCTCCACTTT. The rearrangement links TRBV20-1 to TRBJ1-6, with 7 bases identical to TRBD1. V was pared by 4 bases and J by 8 bases, with 17 bases of the junction left unmatched. This CDR3 has 17 residues. Germline V gene data show CDR1 as DFQATT and CDR2 as SNEGSKA (reference sequence).

The genes are TRBV20-1 and TRBJ2-1; D may correspond to TRBD1 or TRBD2 (6 bases each). Germline CDR1 and CDR2: DFQATT and SNEGSKA (reference sequence). The V end lost 0 bases, the J end lost 7 bases, and 13 bases lay between the germline ends. The CDR3 is made up of 14 amino acids. CDR3 nucleotides: TGCAGTGCTAGAGATCGTAAGGGGGGAAATGAGCAGTTCTTC. It encodes CSARDRKGGNEQFF.

This clonotype was detected many times. The chain links TRBV5-5 to TRBJ1-4; D gene unclear. The V gene lost 0 bases and the J gene lost 4 bases, with 7 bases spanning the gap. The CDR3 is 14 amino acids. CDR1 SGHKS and CDR2 YYEKEE come from the germline V gene (reference sequence). The DNA of the CDR3 is TGTGCCAGCAGCTTGGGGGGTAATAATGAAAAACTGTTTTTT. It yields the protein CASSLGGNNEKLFF.

Here the CDR3 DNA reads TGTGCCAGCAGCCTGGGGCACCTCTGGTGGGTCCAGCATTTT. This translates into CASSLGHLWWVQHF. V gene TRBV5-4 combines with J gene TRBJ1-5, with D perhaps TRBD1 (5 bases). The V gene's germline CDR1 is SGHNT and CDR2 YYREEE (reference sequence). The CDR3 has 14 residues. The V end lost 4 bases, the J end lost 12 bases, and 20 bases lay between the germline ends.

The table lists this clonotype with a few counts. This chain joins TRBV5-1 and TRBJ2-7; TRBD1 matches 7 bases. Trimming took 3 bases from V and 3 from J; bases not matched to a gene: 3. Germline-derived CDR1 and CDR2 are SGHRS and YFSETQ. The CDR3 contains 13 residues. CDR3 sequence: CASSSGQIYEQYF. In nucleotides, the CDR3 is TGCGCCAGCAGCTCGGGACAGATCTACGAGCAGTACTTC.

There are many counts of this clonotype. The chain links TRBV11-3 to TRBJ2-7; possible D gene TRBD1, 6 bases. There are 14 residues in the CDR3. Between the trimmed V and J ends, which lost 4 bases and 3 bases, there was a span of 13 bases. Germline values: CDR1 SGHNT, CDR2 YENEEA. The CDR3 nucleotides read TGTGCCAGCAGCTCTGGGGGCAGGGGCTACGAGCAGTACTTC. Its translation is CASSSGGRGYEQYF. The variable domain in full, with the rest retrieved from reference TRBV11-3 and TRBJ2-7, is EAGVVQSPRYKIIEKKQPVAFWCNPISGHNTLYWYLQNLGQGPELLIRYENEEAVDDSQLPKDRFSAERLKGVDSTLKIQPAELGDSAVYLCASSSGGRGYEQYFGPGTRLTVT.

This clonotype was detected many times. The chain couples TRBV5-6 to TRBJ1-4, with 9 nucleotides matching TRBD1. In germline, CDR1 is SGHDT, CDR2 YYEEEE. The CDR3 has 16 residues. V lost 3 bases, J lost 0 bases, and 3 bases stayed unmatched. The CDR3 DNA sequence: TGTGCCAGCAGCTCCGGGACAGGGACAACTAATGAAAAACTGTTTTTT. This sequence encodes CASSSGTGTTNEKLFF.

On this clonotype itself: A single base separates this from a much larger clone, so it may be a read error. This sequence joins TRBV19 and TRBJ2-1, with 10 positions matching TRBD2. V was pared by 8 bases and J by 4 bases, with 14 bases of the junction left unmatched. CDR1 is LNHDA, CDR2 SQIVND, per germline (reference sequence). This CDR3 has 17 residues. The CDR3 region is CASWGLAGVTGYNEQFF. CDR3 nucleotide sequence: TGTGCCAGTTGGGGGCTAGCGGGAGTTACGGGGTACAATGAGCAGTTCTTC.